Listed below are T cell receptor beta chains from one sample, sequenced in a study of blood T cells in healthy people across ages. TCRdb analysed the 5' RACE reads with MiXCR anew, one entry per CDR3 protein. The sample has about 640,000 distinct CDR3 sequences, 58% seen once. The material sequenced was blood. All receptors derive from a man aged 55 to 70 in good health. CDR3s include the opening cysteine and the closing phenylalanine or tryptophan. D genes are given only for firm matches. Rows may omit the clone size; those that give it use once, few, many or a size class.

DNA	CDR3	size	D	V	J
TGTGCCAGCAGTCCAAATGGGGGGACGAAATTTGTCCACTTT	CASSPNGGTKFVHF	NA	NA	TRBV12-3/TRBV12-4	TRBJ1-6
TGTGCCAGCCTTATCCCTCGGGGGGTAGGATACAATGAGCAGTTCTTC	CASLIPRGVGYNEQFF	NA	TRBD2	TRBV6-6	TRBJ2-1
TGCGCCAGCAGCTTGGGACAGGAGTCCGAGGGCTACACCTTC	CASSLGQESEGYTF	few	NA	TRBV5-1	TRBJ1-2
TGTGCCAGCAGCTTAGTGTCGGACAGAAGTTGGCGGGGGTACGAGCAGTACTTC	CASSLVSDRSWRGYEQYF	once	NA	TRBV11-2	TRBJ2-7
TGTGCCAGCGGCTGGGGGGGCATCGGTGAGCAGTTCTTC	CASGWGGIGEQFF	few	NA	TRBV25-1	TRBJ2-1
TGTGCCAGCAGCCGCCGACTAGCGGGGTATCCAGATACGCAGTATTTT	CASSRRLAGYPDTQYF	NA	TRBD2	TRBV13	TRBJ2-3
TGTGCCAGCAGTCCCGCGGGGCAGGGGGCCTACTACGAGCAGTACTTC	CASSPAGQGAYYEQYF	once	TRBD1	TRBV6-1	TRBJ2-7
TGTGCCAGCAGTTACCTCAACGACAGGGGCACAGATACGCAGTATTTT	CASSYLNDRGTDTQYF	NA	TRBD1	TRBV6-2/TRBV6-3	TRBJ2-3
TGTGCCAGCAGCTTGGGGGCTAACATTCAGTACTTC	CASSLGANIQYF	once	NA	TRBV5-4	TRBJ2-4
TGTGCCAGCAGTCGCGCCGGGGGGGCAGATACGCAGTATTTT	CASSRAGGADTQYF	many	TRBD2	TRBV12-3/TRBV12-4	TRBJ2-3
TGTGCCAGCAGCACACAGGGGGTACGGGACACTGAAGCTTTCTTT	CASSTQGVRDTEAFF	NA	TRBD1	TRBV11-2	TRBJ1-1
TGTGCCAGCAGTGGGACGCGGGGGGGGGATACGCAGTATTTT	CASSGTRGGDTQYF	NA	TRBD2	TRBV6-1	TRBJ2-3
TGCAGCGTTGAGGCCCATACAGGGCCCTACGAGCAGTACTTC	CSVEAHTGPYEQYF	NA	NA	TRBV29-1	TRBJ2-7
TGTGCCAGCAGCCAATCCAGGGGGCTCAGCTACAATGAGCAGTTCTTC	CASSQSRGLSYNEQFF	many	TRBD1	TRBV14	TRBJ2-1
TGCGCCAGCAGCTTGGAGGTGGGACAGACTAGTGGGGCTTTCTTT	CASSLEVGQTSGAFF	NA	TRBD1	TRBV5-1	TRBJ1-1